One and the same sample provided the 8 T cell receptor beta chains below, sequenced in a study of shared clonotypes between healthy human individuals. The data were produced by immunoSEQ multiplex PCR, yet TCRdb's version contains in-frame clones alone and is incomplete. The data hold some 700,000 clones, with about 90% observed a single time. Specimen: memory CD8+ T cells from PBMCs. The subset was: CD45RO+ cells pooled with CCR7-negative TemRA cells. The receptors here all came from a young man in good health. Some clones in this sample may be carry-over from other donors' samples.

The chain joins TRBV28 to TRBJ2-3, with D perhaps matching TRBD2 (6 bases). V gave up 11 bases and J gave up 6 bases, with 18 bases separating them. Per germline, CDR1 MDHEN and CDR2 SYDVKM. The length of the CDR3 is 13 residues. CDR3 nucleotide sequence: TGTGCCGCACAGCCGGGAGCCGCGGATACGCAGTATTTT. This translates into CAAQPGAADTQYF.

CDR3 sequence: CASSQELLGPGLAGRRTYEQYF. CDR3 in DNA: TGTGCCAGCAGCCAAGAACTATTGGGACCAGGACTAGCGGGAAGAAGGACCTACGAGCAGTACTTC. The J gene is TRBJ2-7, the V gene TRBV14, with 12 nucleotides matching TRBD2. The CDR3 runs to 22 residues. V lost 0 bases to trimming and J lost 2 bases; unmatched junction nucleotides: 20. CDR1 is SGHDN and CDR2 is FVKESK in the germline V gene.

This clone was recorded once. V usage is TRBV10-2 and J usage is TRBJ1-1; D not certain. In germline, CDR1 is WSHSY, CDR2 SAAADI. This CDR3 has 13 amino acids. V shed 2 bases and J shed 1 base, with 5 bases lying between them. The CDR3 DNA reads as TGCGCCAGCAGTGAGCTCAGGAACACTGAAGCTTTCTTT. This translates into CASSELRNTEAFF.

The chain recombines TRBV14 with TRBJ2-3; a possible D gene is TRBD2 (5 bases). CDR1 SGHDN and CDR2 FVKESK come from the germline V gene. V was pared by 5 bases and J by 6 bases, with 12 bases between. The CDR3 is made up of 13 amino acids. Here the CDR3 DNA reads TGTGCCAGCAGCGCCCTCCGGGATGATACGCAGTATTTT. This sequence encodes CASSALRDDTQYF.

The rearrangement links TRBV11-2 to TRBJ2-4; 10 nucleotides agree with TRBD1. V gave up 1 base and J gave up 0 bases; unmatched junction bases: 9. Looked up from germline, CDR1 is SGHAT and CDR2 is FQNNGV. The CDR3 sequence is 19 residues long. As DNA, the CDR3 is TGTGCCAGCAGCTTAGTCGGGACAGGGGCTCCTCTAGCCAAAAACATTCAGTACTTC. Translation gives CASSLVGTGAPLAKNIQYF.

This sequence joins TRBV7-9 and TRBJ2-3; D is unresolved. The V end was cut by 7 bases, the J end by 8 bases, with 16 bases between. The CDR3 totals 13 residues. Per the germline V gene, CDR1 is SEHNR and CDR2 is FQNEAQ (reference sequence). CDR3 nucleotides: TGTGCCAGCAAAATGGTGGTTTCCACTACGCAGTATTTT. Translating it yields CASKMVVSTTQYF.

The CDR3 DNA follows: TGTGCCAGTAATCCTTTAGGTTTAGCAGATACGCAGTATTTT. This translates into CASNPLGLADTQYF. The chain is built from TRBV27 and TRBJ2-3; D is unclear. Germline CDR1 is MNHEY and CDR2 is SMNVEV (reference sequence). CDR3 length: 14 residues. The germline V and J ends were trimmed by 9 bases and 4 bases, with 17 bases remaining between them.

The rearrangement uses TRBV11-1 and TRBJ2-1; no clear D gene. CDR3 length equals 13 residues. V gave up 4 bases and J gave up 6 bases, with 10 bases separating them. CDR1 and CDR2 from the germline V gene are SGHAT and FQDESV (reference sequence). This CDR3 reads CASSSFSPNEQFF. The CDR3, as DNA: TGTGCCAGCAGCTCCTTTAGCCCCAATGAGCAGTTCTTC.